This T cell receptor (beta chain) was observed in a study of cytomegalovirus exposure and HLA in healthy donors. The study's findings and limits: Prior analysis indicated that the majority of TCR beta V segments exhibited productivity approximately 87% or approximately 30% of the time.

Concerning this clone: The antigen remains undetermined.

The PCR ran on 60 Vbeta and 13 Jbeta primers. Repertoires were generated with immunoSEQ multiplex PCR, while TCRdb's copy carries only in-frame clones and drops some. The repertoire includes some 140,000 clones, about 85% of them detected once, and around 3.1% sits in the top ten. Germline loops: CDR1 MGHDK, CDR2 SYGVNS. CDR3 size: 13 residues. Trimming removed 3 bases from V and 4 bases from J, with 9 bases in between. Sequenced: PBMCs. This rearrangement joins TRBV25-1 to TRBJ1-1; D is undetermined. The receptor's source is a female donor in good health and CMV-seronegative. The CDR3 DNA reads TGTGCCAGCAGTGACCCCCGGGGCACTGAAGCTTTCTTT. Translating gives CASSDPRGTEAFF.